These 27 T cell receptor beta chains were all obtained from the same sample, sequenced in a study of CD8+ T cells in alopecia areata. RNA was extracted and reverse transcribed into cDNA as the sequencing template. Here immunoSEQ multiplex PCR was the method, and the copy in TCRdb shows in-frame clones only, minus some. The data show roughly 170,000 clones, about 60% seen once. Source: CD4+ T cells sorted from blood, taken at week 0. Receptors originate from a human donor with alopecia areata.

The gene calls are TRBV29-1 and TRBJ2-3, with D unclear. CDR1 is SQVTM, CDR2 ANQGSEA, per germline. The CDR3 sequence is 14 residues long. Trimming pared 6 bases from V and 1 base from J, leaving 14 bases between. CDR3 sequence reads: CSVAKGGGTDTQYF. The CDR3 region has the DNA TGCAGCGTCGCCAAGGGTGGGGGCACAGATACGCAGTATTTT.

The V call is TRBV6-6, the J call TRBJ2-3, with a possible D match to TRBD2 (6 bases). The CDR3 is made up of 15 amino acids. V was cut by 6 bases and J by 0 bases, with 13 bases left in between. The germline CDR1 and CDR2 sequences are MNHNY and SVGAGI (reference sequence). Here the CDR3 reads CASSRPRGSTDTQYF. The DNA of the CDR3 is TGTGCCAGCAGCCGACCCCGGGGGAGCACAGATACGCAGTATTTT.

For the CDR3, the DNA is TGTGCCAGCAGCCCAGGAGGGAGGGAGACCCAGTACTTC. This gives the protein CASSPGGRETQYF. The chain recombines TRBV9 with TRBJ2-5; D is perhaps TRBD2 (6 bases). The CDR3 is 13 residues long. CDR1 and CDR2 (germline): SGDLS, YYNGEE. The V and J ends lost 4 bases and 5 bases respectively, with 12 bases between them.

CDR3 in amino acids: CSVEDPKGGVDTQYF. CDR3 nucleotide sequence: TGCAGCGTTGAAGATCCTAAAGGGGGAGTAGATACGCAGTATTTT. V gene TRBV29-1 combines with J gene TRBJ2-3; TRBD1 is a possible D gene (6 bases). CDR1 SQVTM and CDR2 ANQGSEA come from the germline V gene. This CDR3 spans 15 amino acids. Trimming left V 0 bases short and J 5 bases short, with 15 bases between.

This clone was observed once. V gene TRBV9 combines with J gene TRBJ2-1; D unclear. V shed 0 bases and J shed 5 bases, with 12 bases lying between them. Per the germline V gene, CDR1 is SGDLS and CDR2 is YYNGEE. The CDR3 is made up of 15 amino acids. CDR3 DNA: TGTGCCAGCAGCGTAGGGTATAGTGGGCACAATGAGCAGTTCTTC. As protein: CASSVGYSGHNEQFF.

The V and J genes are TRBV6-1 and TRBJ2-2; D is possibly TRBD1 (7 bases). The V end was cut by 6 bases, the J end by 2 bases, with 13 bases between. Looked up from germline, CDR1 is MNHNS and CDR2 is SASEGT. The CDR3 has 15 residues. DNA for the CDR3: TGTGCCAGCAGCGGCGGGACAGCTAACACCGGGGAGCTGTTTTTT. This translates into CASSGGTANTGELFF.

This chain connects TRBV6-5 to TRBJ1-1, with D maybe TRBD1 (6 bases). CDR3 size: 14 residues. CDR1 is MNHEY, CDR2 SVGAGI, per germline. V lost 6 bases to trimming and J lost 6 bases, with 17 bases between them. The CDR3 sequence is CASRAAGETAEAFF. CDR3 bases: TGTGCCAGCAGGGCGGCAGGGGAGACGGCTGAAGCTTTCTTT.

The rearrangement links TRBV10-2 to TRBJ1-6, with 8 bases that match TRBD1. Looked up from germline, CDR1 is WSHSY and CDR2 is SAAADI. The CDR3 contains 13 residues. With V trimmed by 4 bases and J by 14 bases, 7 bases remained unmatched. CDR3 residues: CASSGTGLMALHF. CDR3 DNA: TGCGCCAGCAGTGGGACAGGGTTGATGGCCCTCCACTTT.

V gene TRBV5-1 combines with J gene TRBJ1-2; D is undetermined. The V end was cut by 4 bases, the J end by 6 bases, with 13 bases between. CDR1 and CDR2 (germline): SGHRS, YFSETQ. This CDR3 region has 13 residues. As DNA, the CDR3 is TGCGCCAGCAGCCTGGGAGGCTCCAATGGCTACACCTTC. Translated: CASSLGGSNGYTF. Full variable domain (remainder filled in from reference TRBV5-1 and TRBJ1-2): KAGVTQTPRYLIKTRGQQVTLSCSPISGHRSVSWYQQTPGQGLQFLFEYFSETQRNKGNFPGRFSGRQFSNSRSEMNVSTLELGDSALYLCASSLGGSNGYTFGSGTRLTVV.

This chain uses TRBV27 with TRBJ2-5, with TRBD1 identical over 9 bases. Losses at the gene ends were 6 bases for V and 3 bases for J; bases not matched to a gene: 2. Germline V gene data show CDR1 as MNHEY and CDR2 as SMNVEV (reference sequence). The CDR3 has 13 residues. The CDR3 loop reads CASRRTGEETQYF. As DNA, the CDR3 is TGTGCCAGCAGGAGGACAGGGGAAGAGACCCAGTACTTC.

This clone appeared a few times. The CDR3 nucleotides read TGCAGCGTTGTGGGGCCGGGAGAGACCCAGTACTTC. This encodes CSVVGPGETQYF. The chain carries TRBV29-1 and TRBJ2-5; TRBD1 is a possible D gene (5 bases). In germline, CDR1 is SQVTM, CDR2 ANQGSEA. Trimming took 4 bases from V and 4 from J, leaving 10 bases between them. The CDR3 runs 12 residues.

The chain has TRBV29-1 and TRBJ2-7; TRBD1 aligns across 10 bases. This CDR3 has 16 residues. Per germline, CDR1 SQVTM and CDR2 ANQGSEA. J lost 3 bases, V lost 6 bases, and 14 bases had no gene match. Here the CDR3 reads CSVGAGLRTGGYEQYF. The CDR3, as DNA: TGCAGCGTCGGAGCAGGGCTCAGGACAGGGGGCTACGAGCAGTACTTC.

The CDR3 DNA reads as TGCAGCGTTGAGAGGGCGGATACGCAGTATTTT. The encoded protein is CSVERADTQYF. The chain uses TRBV29-1 and TRBJ2-3; possibly TRBD2 for D (5 bases). Germline CDR1 and CDR2: SQVTM and ANQGSEA. Between the trimmed V and J ends, which lost 3 bases and 6 bases, there was a span of 7 bases. The length of the CDR3 is 11 residues.

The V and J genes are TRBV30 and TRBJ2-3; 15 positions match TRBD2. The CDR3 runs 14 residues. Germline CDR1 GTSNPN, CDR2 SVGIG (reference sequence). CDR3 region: CARGLAGGGDTQYF. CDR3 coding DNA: TGTGCAAGGGGACTAGCGGGGGGTGGAGATACGCAGTATTTT. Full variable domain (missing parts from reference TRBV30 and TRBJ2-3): SQTIHQWPATLVQPVGSPLSLECTVEGTSNPNLYWYRQAAGRGLQLLFYSVGIGQISSEVPQNLSASRPQDRQFILSSKKLLLSDSGFYLCARGLAGGGDTQYFGPGTRLTVL.

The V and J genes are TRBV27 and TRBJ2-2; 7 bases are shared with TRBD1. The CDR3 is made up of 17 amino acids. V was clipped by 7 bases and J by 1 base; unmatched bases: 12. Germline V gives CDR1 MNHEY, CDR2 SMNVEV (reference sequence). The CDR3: CASTLRQGRMNTGELFF. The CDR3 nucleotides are TGTGCCAGCACCCTTCGACAGGGAAGAATGAACACCGGGGAGCTGTTTTTT.

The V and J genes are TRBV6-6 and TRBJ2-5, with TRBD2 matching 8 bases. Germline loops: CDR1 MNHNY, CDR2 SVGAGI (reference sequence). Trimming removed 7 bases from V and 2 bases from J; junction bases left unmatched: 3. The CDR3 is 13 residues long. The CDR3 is CASIGGGQETQYF. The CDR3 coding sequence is TGTGCCAGCATTGGCGGGGGGCAAGAGACCCAGTACTTC.

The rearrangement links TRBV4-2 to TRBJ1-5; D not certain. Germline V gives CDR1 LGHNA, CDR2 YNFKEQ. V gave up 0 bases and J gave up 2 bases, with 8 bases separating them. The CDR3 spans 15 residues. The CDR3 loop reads CASSQDPSGNQPQHF. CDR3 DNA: TGTGCCAGCAGCCAAGATCCCAGTGGCAATCAGCCCCAGCATTTT.

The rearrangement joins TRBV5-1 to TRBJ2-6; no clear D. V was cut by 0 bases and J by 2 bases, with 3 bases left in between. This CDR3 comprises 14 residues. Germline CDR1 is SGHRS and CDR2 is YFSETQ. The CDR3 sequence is CASSLDAGANVLTF. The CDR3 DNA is TGCGCCAGCAGCTTGGACGCTGGGGCCAACGTCCTGACTTTC. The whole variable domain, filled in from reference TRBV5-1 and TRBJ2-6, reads KAGVTQTPRYLIKTRGQQVTLSCSPISGHRSVSWYQQTPGQGLQFLFEYFSETQRNKGNFPGRFSGRQFSNSRSEMNVSTLELGDSALYLCASSLDAGANVLTFGAGSRLTVL.

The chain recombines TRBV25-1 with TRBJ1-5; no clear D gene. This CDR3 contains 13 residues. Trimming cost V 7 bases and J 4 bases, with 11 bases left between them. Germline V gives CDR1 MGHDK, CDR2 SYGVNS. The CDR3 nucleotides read TGTGCCAGCACCCGAATGAAAAATCAGCCCCAGCATTTT. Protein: CASTRMKNQPQHF.

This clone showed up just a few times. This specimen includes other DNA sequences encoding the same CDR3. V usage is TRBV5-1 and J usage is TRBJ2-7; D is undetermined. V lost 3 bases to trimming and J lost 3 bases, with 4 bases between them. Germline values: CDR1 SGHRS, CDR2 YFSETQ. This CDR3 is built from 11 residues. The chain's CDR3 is CASSSDYEQYF. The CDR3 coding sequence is TGCGCCAGCAGCTCCGACTACGAGCAGTACTTC.

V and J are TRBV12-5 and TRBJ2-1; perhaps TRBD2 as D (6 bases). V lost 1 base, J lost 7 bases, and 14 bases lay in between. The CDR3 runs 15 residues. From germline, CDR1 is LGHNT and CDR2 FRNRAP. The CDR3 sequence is CASGLGEVAGNEQFF. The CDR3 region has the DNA TGTGCTAGTGGTTTGGGGGAGGTGGCGGGGAATGAGCAGTTCTTC.

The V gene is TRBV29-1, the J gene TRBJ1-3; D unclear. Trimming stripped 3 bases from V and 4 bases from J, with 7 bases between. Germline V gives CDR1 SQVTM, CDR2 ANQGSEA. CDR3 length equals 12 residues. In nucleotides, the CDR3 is TGCAGCGTTGAGGGCCAGGGAAACACCATATATTTT. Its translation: CSVEGQGNTIYF.

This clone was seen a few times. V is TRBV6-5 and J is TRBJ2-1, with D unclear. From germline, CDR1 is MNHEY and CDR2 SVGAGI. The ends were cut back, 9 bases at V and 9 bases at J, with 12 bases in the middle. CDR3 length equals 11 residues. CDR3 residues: CASNGWGEQFF. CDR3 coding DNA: TGTGCCAGTAACGGGTGGGGTGAGCAGTTCTTC.

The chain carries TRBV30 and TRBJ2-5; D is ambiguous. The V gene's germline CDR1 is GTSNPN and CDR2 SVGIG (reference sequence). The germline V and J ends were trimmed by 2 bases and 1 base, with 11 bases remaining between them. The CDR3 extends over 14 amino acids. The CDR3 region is CAWSRYSLQETQYF. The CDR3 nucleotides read TGTGCCTGGAGTAGATACAGCCTCCAAGAGACCCAGTACTTC.

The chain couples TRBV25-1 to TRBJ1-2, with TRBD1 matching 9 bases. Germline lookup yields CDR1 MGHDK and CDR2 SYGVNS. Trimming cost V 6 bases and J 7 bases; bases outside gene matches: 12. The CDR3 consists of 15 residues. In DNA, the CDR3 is TGTGCCAGCAGCGGGACAGGGTCTAATTTTCCTGGCTACACCTTC. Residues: CASSGTGSNFPGYTF.

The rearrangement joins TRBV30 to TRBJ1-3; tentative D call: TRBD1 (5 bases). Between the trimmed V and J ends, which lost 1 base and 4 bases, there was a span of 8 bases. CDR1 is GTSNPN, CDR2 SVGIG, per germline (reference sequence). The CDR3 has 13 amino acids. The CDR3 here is CAWSAGVGNTIYF. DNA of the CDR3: TGTGCCTGGAGTGCGGGGGTGGGAAACACCATATATTTT.

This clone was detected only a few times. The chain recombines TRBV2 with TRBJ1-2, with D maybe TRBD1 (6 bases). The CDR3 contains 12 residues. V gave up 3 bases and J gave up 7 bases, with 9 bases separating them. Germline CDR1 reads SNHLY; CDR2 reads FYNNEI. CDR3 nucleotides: TGTGCCAGCAGTGAGAACAGGGTTGGCTACACCTTC. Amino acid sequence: CASSENRVGYTF.